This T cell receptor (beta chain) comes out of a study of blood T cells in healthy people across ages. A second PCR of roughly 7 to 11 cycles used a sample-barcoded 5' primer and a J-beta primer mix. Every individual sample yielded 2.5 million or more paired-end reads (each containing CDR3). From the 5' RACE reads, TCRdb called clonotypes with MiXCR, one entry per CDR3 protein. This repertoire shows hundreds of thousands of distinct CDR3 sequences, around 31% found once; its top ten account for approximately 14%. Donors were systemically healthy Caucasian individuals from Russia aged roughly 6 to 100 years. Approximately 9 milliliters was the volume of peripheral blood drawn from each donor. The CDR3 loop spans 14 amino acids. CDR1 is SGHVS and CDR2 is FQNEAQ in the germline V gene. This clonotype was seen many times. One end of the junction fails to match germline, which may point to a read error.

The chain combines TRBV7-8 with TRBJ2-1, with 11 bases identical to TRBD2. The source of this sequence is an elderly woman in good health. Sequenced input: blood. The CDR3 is CASSVAGGVDEQFF. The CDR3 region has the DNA TGTGCCAGCAGCGTAGCGGGGGGGGTGGATGAGCAGTTCTTC.